This TCR beta chain originates from a study of spatial heterogeneity in lung cancer. On the study more broadly: Sequences of the beta chain were consistently detected in greater numbers than alpha-chain sequences. Study-level points and caveats: Blood carried ubiquitous expanded tumor TCRs more at resection than follow-up.

The study tagged each TCR cDNA molecule with a unique molecular identifier. TCRdb independently ran MiXCR on the 5' RACE reads; one entry per CDR3 protein. The table has under 20,000 distinct CDR3 sequences, under 20% seen once; the top ten hold roughly an eighth. About this clonotype itself: Its antigen remains unidentified.

The V gene lost 5 bases and the J gene lost 10 bases, with 9 bases spanning the gap. Germline lookup yields CDR1 MNHEY and CDR2 SVGEGT. The CDR3 is 11 amino acids. Noted time point: sample taken at primary tumor resection. Sequencing was performed on whole RNA extracted from tumor and nontumor lung tissue, or from frozen PBMC, and the material was left unsorted. Samples came from 60 to 75 TRACERx patients with untreated early-stage lung cancer. The receptor was derived from a male donor with early-stage non-small cell lung cancer. J is TRBJ2-1 and V is TRBV6-2 or TRBV6-3; D is unclear. The sample was PBMCs, taken at surgery. Here the CDR3 reads CASSRDHEQFF. The CDR3 DNA reads as TGTGCCAGCAGTCGAGATCACGAGCAGTTCTTC.